The present T cell receptor (beta chain) was sequenced within a study of regulatory T cells in long-lasting Graves disease. Overall study context: The term persistent Graves' disease signified upward of 5 years on antithyroid drugs with positive TSH receptor antibodies.

This sample's time point: persistent/refractory GD, antithyroid drugs over 5 years with positive TRAb. PBMC-derived RNA was used for the TCR library. Patients met American Thyroid Association criteria for Graves' disease. Construction of the TCR beta libraries employed iRepertoire HTBI primers in conjunction with Arm-PCR of CDR3 regions. In TCRdb, the multiplex PCR reads were re-called with MiXCR into one record per CDR3 protein. This table holds 450,000 or so distinct CDR3 sequences, 22% found once. Germline V gives CDR1 PRHDT, CDR2 FYEKMQ (reference sequence). V gave up 5 bases and J gave up 8 bases; unmatched junction bases: 11. The CDR3 totals 14 residues.

This TCR was recovered from a female donor with Graves disease. The V and J genes are TRBV13 and TRBJ1-2; 7 bases are shared with TRBD1. This sample comprised peripheral blood mononuclear cells (PBMCs), obtained when the disease was refractory, from a patient treated with antithyroid drugs. Here the CDR3 reads CASSPPDRWDGYTF. DNA of the CDR3: TGTGCCAGCAGCCCTCCGGACAGGTGGGACGGCTACACCTTC.